These 10 T cell receptor beta chains were sequenced from one sample in a study of blood T cell repertoires in COVID-19. Profiling relied on immunoSEQ multiplex PCR, and the TCRdb table lists in-frame clones only, not all of them. The sample has 300,000 to 350,000 clones; over 80% are singletons. Sequences were obtained from PBMCs or T cells enriched from blood (not recorded which). The origin of the receptors is a man aged 25-45 years who had recovered from COVID-19.

The chain carries TRBV28 and TRBJ1-5; possible D gene TRBD1, 5 bases. Germline-derived CDR1 and CDR2 are MDHEN and SYDVKM. The CDR3 covers 16 residues. V lost 6 bases to trimming and J lost 0 bases, with 15 bases between them. The DNA of the CDR3 is TGTGCCAGCAGCCAGCCTGGGGCAGATAGCAATCAGCCCCAGCATTTT. Translation gives CASSQPGADSNQPQHF.

This chain joins TRBV6-6 and TRBJ1-6; the D gene is possibly TRBD1 (5 bases). This CDR3 contains 13 residues. Germline V lookup: CDR1 MNHNY, CDR2 SVGAGI (reference sequence). V lost 5 bases and J lost 4, with 6 bases in between. The CDR3 region is CASSRQYNSPLHF. The CDR3, as DNA: TGTGCCAGCAGTCGACAGTATAATTCACCCCTCCACTTT.

This clone was observed once. The J gene is TRBJ1-1, the V gene TRBV19; tentative D call: TRBD1 (6 bases). CDR1 is LNHDA, CDR2 SQIVND, per germline (reference sequence). Trimming shortened V by 1 base and J by 4 bases, and 19 bases separated the two germline ends. CDR3 length equals 17 residues. CDR3: CASSIAPDRPGSTEAFF. CDR3 DNA sequence: TGTGCCAGTAGTATAGCTCCTGACAGGCCTGGTAGCACTGAAGCTTTCTTT.

The chain links TRBV12-3 or TRBV12-4 to TRBJ1-5; TRBD1 matches 9 bases. CDR3 size: 13 residues. The V and J ends lost 6 bases and 10 bases, in that order; junction bases with no gene match: 7. The CDR3 bases are TGTGCCAGCAGGGACAGGGGTGCTTACCCCCAGCATTTT. Translated: CASRDRGAYPQHF.

The gene calls are TRBV2 and TRBJ2-7; D might be TRBD2 (6 bases). This CDR3 spans 15 amino acids. Between the trimmed V and J ends, which lost 6 bases and 0 bases, there was a span of 15 bases. Germline V gives CDR1 SNHLY, CDR2 FYNNEI. The CDR3 coding sequence is TGTGCCAGCAGCGTAAGTCGGGGGTACTCCTACGAGCAGTACTTC. Amino acids: CASSVSRGYSYEQYF.

This clone was counted once. DNA for the CDR3: TGTGCCAGCTCACGGGGTCGGGGTAGCCTCCTCGAGGCCAAAAACATTCAGTACTTC. This gives the protein CASSRGRGSLLEAKNIQYF. The chain links TRBV18 to TRBJ2-4, with D tentatively TRBD2 (5 bases). The germline gives CDR1 KGHSH, CDR2 LQKENI. Trimming took off 4 bases at V and 1 base at J, with 23 bases between the two ends. The length of the CDR3 is 19 residues.

The chain is built from TRBV7-9 and TRBJ2-7, with a tentative D call TRBD1 (6 bases). Germline V gene lookup returns CDR1 SEHNR and CDR2 FQNEAQ (reference sequence). The CDR3 loop spans 12 amino acids. V was trimmed by 5 bases and J by 6 bases, leaving 11 bases between them. The chain's CDR3 is CASSVQGVEQYF. The DNA for the CDR3 is TGTGCCAGCAGCGTACAGGGTGTCGAGCAGTACTTC.

Remarks on this clone: Within the sample, other DNA sequences also encode this same CDR3. The genes are TRBV7-9 and TRBJ1-2; weak D call: TRBD1 (6 bases). Trimming cost V 1 base and J 4 bases, with 7 bases left between them. Germline V lookup: CDR1 SEHNR, CDR2 FQNEAQ (reference sequence). The CDR3 covers 13 residues. This CDR3 is CASSLGQVYGYTF. CDR3 bases: TGTGCCAGCAGCTTAGGACAGGTCTATGGCTACACCTTC.

This sequence joins TRBV28 and TRBJ1-1, with 8 bases fitting TRBD1. The V and J ends lost 9 bases and 0 bases, in that order; junction bases with no gene match: 3. From germline, CDR1 is MDHEN and CDR2 SYDVKM. The CDR3 is made up of 13 amino acids. The CDR3: CASRTGMNTEAFF. The CDR3 DNA follows: TGTGCCAGTCGGACAGGGATGAACACTGAAGCTTTCTTT. The full variable domain, with the rest looked up from reference TRBV28 and TRBJ1-1, is DVKVTQSSRYLVKRTGEKVFLECVQDMDHENMFWYRQDPGLGLRLIYFSYDVKMKEKGDIPEGYSVSREKKERFSLILESASTNQTSMYLCASRTGMNTEAFFGQGTRLTVV.

The gene calls are TRBV27 and TRBJ2-5; tentative D call: TRBD2 (6 bases). V was pared by 5 bases and J by 7 bases, with 11 bases between. This CDR3 contains 12 residues. Germline V CDR1 and CDR2: MNHEY, SMNVEV (reference sequence). CDR3 nucleotides: TGTGCCAGCAGTAATCCGCGGGGGACCCAGTACTTC. This sequence encodes CASSNPRGTQYF.